The rows below give T cell receptor beta chains drawn from one sample of a study of CD8+CD57+ T cells in acquired aplastic anemia. TCRdb itself ran the reads through MiXCR, one entry per CDR3 protein. The repertoire holds some 180,000 distinct CDR3 sequences, roughly 63% seen once, with roughly 43% in the top ten. Sequenced sample: sorted CD4+, CD8+, or CD8+CD57+ T cells (not recorded which) from PBMCs. The receptors derive from a human donor with aplastic anemia. Each CDR3 is given with its conserved first and last residue. The D gene is left open where the match is weak. Clone size is given for some rows only: seen once, a few or many times, or a class if the clone is expanded.

length	D	V	J	size	CDR3	DNA
13	-	TRBV7-2	TRBJ2-7	-	CASSRPGTYEQYF	TGTGCCAGCAGCCGGCCGGGGACCTACGAGCAGTACTTC
15	TRBD1	TRBV7-9	TRBJ1-1	-	CASSGRTGNNTEAFF	TGTGCCAGCAGCGGCCGGACAGGGAATAATACTGAAGCTTTCTTT
16	TRBD1	TRBV24-1	TRBJ2-3	few	CATSDTGQTEWDTQYF	TGTGCCACCAGTGACACGGGACAGACGGAATGGGATACGCAGTATTTT
12	-	TRBV7-2	TRBJ2-3	many	CASSPLEGTQYF	TGTGCCAGCAGCCCCCTTGAGGGGACGCAGTATTTT
15	TRBD2	TRBV20-1	TRBJ2-3	-	CSARSLAGELDTQYF	TGCAGTGCTAGAAGTCTAGCGGGGGAATTGGATACGCAGTATTTT
15	-	TRBV5-1	TRBJ2-5	-	CASSPSGQREETQYF	TGCGCCAGCAGCCCTTCCGGCCAGAGGGAAGAGACCCAGTACTTC
15	TRBD1	TRBV15	TRBJ1-2	many	CATSRVPGTVYGYTF	TGTGCCACCAGCAGAGTCCCCGGGACAGTATATGGCTACACCTTC
17	-	TRBV19	TRBJ1-5	-	CASSIGGGGYSNQPQHF	TGTGCCAGTAGTATAGGCGGCGGGGGATATAGCAATCAGCCCCAGCATTTT
17	-	TRBV10-1	TRBJ2-3	-	CASSESGRRISAGTQYF	TGCGCCAGCAGTGAGTCCGGAAGACGGATATCCGCGGGTACGCAGTATTTT
15	-	TRBV24-1	TRBJ1-2	-	CATSDASAGNYGYTF	TGTGCCACCAGTGACGCCTCGGCGGGGAACTATGGCTACACCTTC
14	TRBD1	TRBV5-1	TRBJ2-3	-	CASSEGASTDTQYF	TGCGCCAGCAGCGAGGGGGCCAGCACAGATACGCAGTATTTT
13	-	TRBV20-1	TRBJ2-7	few	CSARDGGSYEQYF	TGCAGTGCTAGAGATGGAGGGAGCTACGAGCAGTACTTC
13	-	TRBV2	TRBJ2-7	-	CASSGFTIDEQYF	TGTGCCAGCAGCGGCTTTACGATCGACGAGCAGTACTTC
13	TRBD1	TRBV10-3	TRBJ1-3	-	CAIRDSSGNTIYF	TGTGCCATCCGGGACAGCTCTGGAAACACCATATATTTT
15	-	TRBV6-1	TRBJ2-7	-	CASSESLFPGYEQYF	TGTGCCAGCAGTGAATCCCTTTTCCCAGGCTACGAGCAGTACTTC
16	TRBD1	TRBV7-9	TRBJ2-7	-	CASSLGTGQGTYEQYF	TGTGCCAGCAGCTTAGGAACGGGACAGGGTACCTACGAGCAGTACTTC
16	-	TRBV10-3	TRBJ2-7	-	CAISESSGSNSYEQYF	TGTGCCATCAGTGAGTCGAGCGGGTCTAACTCCTACGAGCAGTACTTC
14	-	TRBV13	TRBJ2-7	-	CASSSLQESYEQYF	TGTGCCAGCAGCTCCTTACAGGAATCCTACGAGCAGTACTTC
15	-	TRBV7-2	TRBJ2-2	-	CASSNRGGHTGELFF	TGTGCCAGCAGCAATCGAGGGGGGCACACCGGGGAGCTGTTTTTT
12	-	TRBV7-9	TRBJ2-7	-	CASNNPPGPEYF	TGTGCCAGCAACAATCCCCCGGGACCTGAGTACTTC
13	-	TRBV7-2	TRBJ1-1	-	CASSSIRNTEAFF	TGTGCCAGCAGCTCAATCAGAAACACTGAAGCTTTCTTT
12	-	TRBV5-6	TRBJ2-7	-	CASSAQGYEQYF	TGTGCCAGCAGCGCACAGGGTTACGAGCAGTACTTC
14	-	TRBV2	TRBJ2-5	-	CASSEHRAKETQYF	TGTGCCAGCAGTGAACACAGGGCAAAAGAGACCCAGTACTTC
14	-	TRBV13	TRBJ2-7	many	CASSSGCCSYEQYF	TGTGCCAGCAGCTCAGGGTGTTGCTCCTACGAGCAGTACTTC
16	TRBD1	TRBV7-2	TRBJ2-7	-	CASSLHPGQTSYEQYF	TGTGCCAGCAGCCTTCATCCGGGACAGACCTCCTACGAGCAGTACTTC
10	-	TRBV6-5	TRBJ1-2	-	CATGHGGYTF	TGTGCCACGGGACATGGGGGCTACACCTTC
16	TRBD1	TRBV7-9	TRBJ2-1	few	CASSLTDRNSYNEQFF	TGTGCCAGCAGCTTAACGGACAGGAATTCTTACAATGAGCAGTTCTTC
14	-	TRBV20-1	TRBJ1-3	many	CSARRAGVGNTIYF	TGCAGTGCTAGACGGGCAGGGGTCGGAAACACCATATATTTT
16	-	TRBV7-8	TRBJ1-2	many	CASSLVGDSANYGYTF	TGTGCCAGCAGCTTAGTCGGTGACTCCGCCAACTATGGCTACACCTTC
13	-	TRBV19	TRBJ1-5	many	CATWASSNQPQHF	TGTGCCACCTGGGCCAGTAGCAATCAGCCCCAGCATTTT
14	-	TRBV19	TRBJ1-5	few	CGSGTGDSNQPQHF	TGTGGCAGCGGGACGGGGGATAGCAATCAGCCCCAGCATTTT
15	-	TRBV10-3	TRBJ2-1	many	CATKNWSSSYNEQFF	TGTGCCACGAAGAATTGGTCTAGCTCCTACAATGAGCAGTTCTTC
14	-	TRBV2	TRBJ1-2	-	CASSGGGTNYGYTF	TGTGCCAGCAGTGGGGGCGGAACTAACTATGGCTACACCTTC
16	TRBD2	TRBV20-1	TRBJ2-7	-	CSARDTLAGSSYEQYF	TGCAGTGCTAGAGATACACTAGCGGGAAGCTCCTACGAGCAGTACTTC
10	-	TRBV2	TRBJ2-3	few	CAAYTDTQYF	TGTGCCGCCTACACAGATACGCAGTATTTT
15	TRBD1	TRBV7-8	TRBJ1-6	-	CASSPPGTGVSPLHF	TGTGCCAGCAGCCCCCCCGGGACAGGGGTCTCACCCCTCCACTTT
14	-	TRBV7-9	TRBJ1-1	-	CASSDSQGRGEAFF	TGTGCCAGCAGCGACAGCCAGGGGCGTGGTGAAGCTTTCTTT
13	TRBD2	TRBV29-1	TRBJ2-1	many	CSVEVLAGGHLFF	TGCAGCGTTGAAGTCCTAGCGGGGGGCCATCTGTTCTTC
16	TRBD1	TRBV25-1	TRBJ2-1	once	CASSAYTGASYNEQFF	TGTGCCAGCAGTGCCTATACAGGGGCCTCCTACAATGAGCAGTTCTTC